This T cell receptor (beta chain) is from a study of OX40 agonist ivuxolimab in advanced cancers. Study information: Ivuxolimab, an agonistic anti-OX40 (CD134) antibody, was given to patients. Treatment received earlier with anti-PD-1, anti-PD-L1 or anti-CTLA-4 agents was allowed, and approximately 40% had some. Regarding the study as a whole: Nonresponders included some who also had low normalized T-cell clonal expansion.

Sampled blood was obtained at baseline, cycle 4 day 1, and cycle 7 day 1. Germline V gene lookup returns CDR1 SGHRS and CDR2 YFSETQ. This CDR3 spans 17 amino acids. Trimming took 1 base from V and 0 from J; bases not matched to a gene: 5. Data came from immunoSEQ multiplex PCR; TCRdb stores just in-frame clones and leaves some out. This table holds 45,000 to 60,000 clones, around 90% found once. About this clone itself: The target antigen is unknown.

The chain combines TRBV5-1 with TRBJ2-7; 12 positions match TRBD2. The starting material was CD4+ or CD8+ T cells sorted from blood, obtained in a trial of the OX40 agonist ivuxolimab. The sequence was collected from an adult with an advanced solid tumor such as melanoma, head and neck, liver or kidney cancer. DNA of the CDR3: TGCGCCAGCAGCTTGTGGCTAGCGGGAGGGAACTCCTACGAGCAGTACTTC. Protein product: CASSLWLAGGNSYEQYF.